Detailed here is one TCR beta chain. As yet, its antigen is unknown. The data originate from a study of shared clonotypes between healthy human individuals. The study's findings and limits: Rarefaction analysis demonstrated incomplete sorted-subset sequencing notwithstanding large depth.

Sequenced by immunoSEQ multiplex PCR; TCRdb stores in-frame clones only, minus some. Of some 2,000,000 clones listed, 85% to 95% were seen once; the top ten hold 0.13%. The TCR originated in a man aged 18 to 30 in good health. Sequencing was performed on naive CD4+ T cells sorted from blood. The subset was: CD45RA+ positively selected.

The CDR3 nucleotides are TGTGCCAGCAATTCAGGACTTAACTATGGCTACACCTTC. Its protein product is CASNSGLNYGYTF. V and J are TRBV28 and TRBJ1-2; D ambiguous. Trimming stripped 7 bases from V and 1 base from J, with 10 bases between. This CDR3 spans 13 amino acids. Germline lookup yields CDR1 MDHEN and CDR2 SYDVKM.